The sequence of this T cell receptor beta chain was determined in a study of monozygotic twins with inflammatory bowel disease. Study outcomes and limitations: The analysis yielded no support for one strong signal or clonotype associated with IBD.

TCRdb re-called the 5' RACE reads and shows each CDR3 protein once, DNA omitted. The sample totals 190,000 or so distinct CDR3 sequences; its top ten clones hold roughly 1.5%. Concerning this clonotype: The target antigen is unknown.

The CDR3 extends over 14 amino acids. J is TRBJ2-3 and V is TRBV12-3 or TRBV12-4; TCRdb's D call of TRBD1 is untestable without DNA. Material for sequencing was blood. This TCR came from a human donor with ulcerative colitis or Crohn's disease, or a healthy co-twin of an affected twin (not recorded which). The CDR3 is CASRGGYGADTQYF.